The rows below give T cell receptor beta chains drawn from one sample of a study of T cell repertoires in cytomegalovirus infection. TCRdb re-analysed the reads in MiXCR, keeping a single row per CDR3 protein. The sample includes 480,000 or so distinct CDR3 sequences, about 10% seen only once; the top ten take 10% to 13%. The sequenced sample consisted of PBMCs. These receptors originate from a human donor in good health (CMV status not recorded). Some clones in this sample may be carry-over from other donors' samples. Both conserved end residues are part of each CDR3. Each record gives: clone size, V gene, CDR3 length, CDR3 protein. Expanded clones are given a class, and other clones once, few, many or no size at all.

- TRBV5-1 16 CASSLLSRGAYNVQFF
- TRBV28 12 CASSSRTGKGYF
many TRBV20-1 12 CSARSPGIPLHF
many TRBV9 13 CASSAFGNTEAFF
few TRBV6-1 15 CASSEEGEAKNIQYF
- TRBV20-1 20 CSARDRDRGLLGAPQETQYF
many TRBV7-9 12 CASSLAATAYTF
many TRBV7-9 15 CASSQWTGITDTQYF
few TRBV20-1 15 CSANFRRGADTEAFF
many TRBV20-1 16 CSARDIYGGRLQPQHF
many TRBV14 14 CASSHLGGSLGYTF
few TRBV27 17 CASSFLVDTASTDTQYF
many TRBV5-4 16 CASSLKGGHGTDTQYF
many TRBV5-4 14 CASSPSRRNYGYTF
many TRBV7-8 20 CASSLGRIPGQGGGANVLTF
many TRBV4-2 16 CASSQDLTGVPGELFF
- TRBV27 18 CASSSPRLAGGPWDEQFF
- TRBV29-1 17 CSVEDRALKSSYNEQFF
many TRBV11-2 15 CASSLGASGANVLTF
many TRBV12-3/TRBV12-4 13 CASRDQYNSPLHF
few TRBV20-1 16 CSARGDSGAFTDTQYF
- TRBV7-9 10 CASTLEPQHF
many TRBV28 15 CASSPPSGRNEKLFF
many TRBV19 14 CASSIVKGRNEQFF
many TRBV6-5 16 CASSFLLAGALNEQFF
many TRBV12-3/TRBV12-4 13 CASTRTANYGYTF
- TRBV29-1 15 CSVGAAGSSYNEQFF
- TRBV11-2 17 CASSLRDRGFSGTEAFF
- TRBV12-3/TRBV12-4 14 CASFTAGGNGELFF
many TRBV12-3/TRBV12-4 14 CASSPGTSNTEAFF
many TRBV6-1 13 CASSEEGRTEAFF
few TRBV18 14 CASSFTGTPGDYTF
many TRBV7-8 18 CASSLRGRLTGGSTEAFF
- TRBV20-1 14 CSASDQRTHYEQYF
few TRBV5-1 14 CASSQGVSRTEAFF
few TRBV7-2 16 CASSSPNGNSNYGYTF
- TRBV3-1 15 CASSTGTGAIYGYTF
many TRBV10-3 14 CAMGTGPSNQPQHF
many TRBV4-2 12 CASSLAEDTQYF